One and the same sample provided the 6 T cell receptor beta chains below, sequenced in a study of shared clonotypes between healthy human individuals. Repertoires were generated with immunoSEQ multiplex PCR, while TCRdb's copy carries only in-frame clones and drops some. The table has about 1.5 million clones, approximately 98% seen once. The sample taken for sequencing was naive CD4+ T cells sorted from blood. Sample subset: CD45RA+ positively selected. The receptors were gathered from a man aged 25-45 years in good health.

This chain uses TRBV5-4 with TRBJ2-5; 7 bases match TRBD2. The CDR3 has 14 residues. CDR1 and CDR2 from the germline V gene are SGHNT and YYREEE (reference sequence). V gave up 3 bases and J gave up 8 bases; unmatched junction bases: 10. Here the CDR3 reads CASSSPAGVPTQYF. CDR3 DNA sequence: TGTGCCAGCAGCTCCCCGGCGGGAGTTCCCACCCAGTACTTC.

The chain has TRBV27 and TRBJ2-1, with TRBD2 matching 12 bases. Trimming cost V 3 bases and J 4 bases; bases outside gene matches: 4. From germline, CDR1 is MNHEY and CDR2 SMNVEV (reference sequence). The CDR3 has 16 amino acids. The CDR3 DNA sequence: TGTGCCAGCAGTTTCGTACTAGCGGGAGGATACAATGAGCAGTTCTTC. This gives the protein CASSFVLAGGYNEQFF.

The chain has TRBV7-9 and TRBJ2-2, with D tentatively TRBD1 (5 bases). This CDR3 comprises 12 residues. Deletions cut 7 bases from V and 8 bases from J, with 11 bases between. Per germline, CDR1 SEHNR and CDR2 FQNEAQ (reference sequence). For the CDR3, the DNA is TGTGCCAGCACAGGGTGGATTGGGGAGCTGTTTTTT. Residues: CASTGWIGELFF.

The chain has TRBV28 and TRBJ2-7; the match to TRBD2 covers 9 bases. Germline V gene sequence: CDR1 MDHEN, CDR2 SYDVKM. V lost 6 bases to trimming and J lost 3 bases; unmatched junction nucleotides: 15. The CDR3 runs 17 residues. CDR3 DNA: TGTGCCAGCAGCTTCCCATTACGGCTTAGCGGGGGCTACGAGCAGTACTTC. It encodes CASSFPLRLSGGYEQYF.

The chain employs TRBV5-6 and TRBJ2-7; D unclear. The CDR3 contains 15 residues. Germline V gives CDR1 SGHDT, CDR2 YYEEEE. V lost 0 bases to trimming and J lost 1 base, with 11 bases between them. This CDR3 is CASSLGFLGSYEQYF. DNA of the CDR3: TGTGCCAGCAGCTTGGGGTTTCTGGGGTCCTACGAGCAGTACTTC.

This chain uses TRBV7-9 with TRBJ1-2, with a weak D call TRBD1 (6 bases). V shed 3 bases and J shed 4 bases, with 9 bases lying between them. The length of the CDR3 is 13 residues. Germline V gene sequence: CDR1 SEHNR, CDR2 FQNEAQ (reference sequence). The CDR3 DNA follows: TGTGCCAGCAGCTTCGACAGGACCTATGGCTACACCTTC. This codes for CASSFDRTYGYTF.